The 24 T cell receptor beta chains presented below share a single source sample, sequenced in a study of blood T cell repertoires in COVID-19. The protocol was immunoSEQ multiplex PCR, while the TCRdb copy is restricted to in-frame clones and leaves out a portion. The sample holds under 500,000 clones, roughly 90% seen once. Sequenced material: peripheral blood. The receptors derive from a woman aged 30 to 39 with acute or convalescent COVID-19.

The chain uses TRBV4-2 and TRBJ2-1; 11 nucleotides match TRBD2. From germline, CDR1 is LGHNA and CDR2 YNFKEQ. Trimming cost V 3 bases and J 4 bases; bases outside gene matches: 2. This CDR3 region has 15 residues. This CDR3 is CASSQSSGGYNEQFF. CDR3 DNA: TGTGCCAGCAGCCAGTCTAGCGGGGGGTACAATGAGCAGTTCTTC.

Worth noting for this clone: The same CDR3 is also encoded by other DNA sequences in this sample. This sequence joins TRBV29-1 and TRBJ2-5; 10 bases fit TRBD1. V trimming: 5 bases; J trimming: 5 bases; junction bases outside the gene matches: 5. Germline CDR1 reads SQVTM; CDR2 reads ANQGSEA. This CDR3 spans 13 amino acids. This CDR3 is CSVRQGAGETQYF. In nucleotides, the CDR3 is TGCAGCGTTCGACAGGGGGCGGGGGAGACCCAGTACTTC.

The sample holds a few counts of this clone. The chain couples TRBV28 to TRBJ1-6, with no clear D. V lost 6 bases, J lost 0 bases, and 21 bases lay in between. This CDR3 comprises 19 residues. Per the germline V gene, CDR1 is MDHEN and CDR2 is SYDVKM. In nucleotides, the CDR3 is TGTGCCAGCAGAGGATGGCCAAATACTAAAATCTCCTATAATTCACCCCTCCACTTT. Translating gives CASRGWPNTKISYNSPLHF.

The chain is built from TRBV21-1 and TRBJ1-3; the table's D call, TRBD1, has no DNA check behind it. TRBV21-1 is assigned pseudogene status. The CDR3 is 18 residues long. CDR3 DNA: TGTGCCAGCAGCAAGACAAAGACGTACCGGTCCTCTGGAAACACCATATATTTT. This sequence encodes CASSKTKTYRSSGNTIYF.

The rearrangement joins TRBV18 to TRBJ2-4; TRBD1 is a possible D gene (5 bases). Germline V CDR1 and CDR2: KGHSH, LQKENI. The CDR3 is 14 residues long. Trimming stripped 4 bases from V and 13 bases from J, with 20 bases between. CDR3 amino acids: CASSLPRFDSPQYF. The CDR3 DNA reads TGTGCCAGCTCACTCCCCCGGTTTGACAGCCCCCAGTACTTC.

The CDR3 region has the DNA TGTGCCAGCAGCTCGCGGGGCGGGGGGGCGAGGCACACAGATACGCAGTATTTT. This translates into CASSSRGGGARHTDTQYF. The rearrangement uses TRBV21-1 and TRBJ2-3; the table gives TRBD2 as D, unverified against the DNA. TRBV21-1 is recorded as a pseudogene. The CDR3 totals 18 residues.

The chain joins TRBV6-5 to TRBJ1-5; TRBD1 matches at 10 bases. The junction had 6 bases not matched to a gene; V was cut back by 7 bases and J by 3 bases. CDR3 length: 15 amino acids. In germline, CDR1 is MNHEY, CDR2 SVGAGI. CDR3 sequence (DNA): TGTGCCAGCACTGTGGGACAGGGGCTCAATCAGCCCCAGCATTTT. Amino acid sequence: CASTVGQGLNQPQHF.

The gene calls are TRBV6-5 and TRBJ2-7; maybe TRBD2 (6 bases). V lost 6 bases, J lost 4 bases, and 10 bases lay in between. The germline CDR1 and CDR2 sequences are MNHEY and SVGAGI. The CDR3 is made up of 12 amino acids. The DNA for the CDR3 is TGTGCCAGCAGGGCTAGCGAGTACGAGCAGTACTTC. Amino acid sequence: CASRASEYEQYF.

The chain combines TRBV9 with TRBJ2-1, with a possible D match to TRBD1 (6 bases). The CDR3 totals 13 residues. V lost 4 bases and J 8 bases, leaving 13 bases between the germline ends. Germline assignment: CDR1 SGDLS and CDR2 YYNGEE. This CDR3 reads CASSLRGGYEQFF. As DNA, the CDR3 is TGTGCCAGCAGCCTCCGTGGGGGCTATGAGCAGTTCTTC.

This chain joins TRBV6-6 and TRBJ2-1; 8 bases agree with TRBD2. Germline CDR1 MNHNY, CDR2 SVGAGI (reference sequence). With 0 bases clipped from V and 7 bases from J, the junction kept 8 bases outside the gene matches. The CDR3 sequence is 16 residues long. CDR3 loop: CASSYSGSGAANEQFF. CDR3 nucleotides: TGTGCCAGCAGTTACTCGGGTAGCGGGGCTGCTAATGAGCAGTTCTTC.

Remarks on this clone: A read error is possible here, since a much larger clone lies one base away. The same CDR3 can be traced to other DNA sequences in this sample. The chain is built from TRBV20-1 and TRBJ2-7; 8 positions agree with TRBD2. V lost 3 bases to trimming and J lost 2 bases; unmatched junction nucleotides: 3. The CDR3 contains 13 residues. Germline assignment: CDR1 DFQATT and CDR2 SNEGSKA (reference sequence). DNA for the CDR3: TGCAGTGCTAGTGGCGGGGGGACCTACGAGCAGTACTTC. This sequence encodes CSASGGGTYEQYF.

This clone was observed a few times. V gene TRBV5-3 combines with J gene TRBJ1-5, with 9 bases identical to TRBD1. TRBV5-3 is flagged as an ORF with uncertain function. V shed 1 base, J shed 4 bases, and the junction held 6 bases outside the gene matches. The CDR3 has 16 residues. For the CDR3, the DNA is TGTGCCAGAAGCTTGAGACAGGGGGGATTAAATCAGCCCCAGCATTTT. As protein: CARSLRQGGLNQPQHF.

This clone was observed a single time. CDR3 nucleotide sequence: TGTGCCTGGAGTAGCGCCCGGTCCTATGGCTACACCTTC. It specifies CAWSSARSYGYTF. This sequence joins TRBV30 and TRBJ1-2; D unclear. The V gene's germline CDR1 is GTSNPN and CDR2 SVGIG (reference sequence). V was clipped by 2 bases and J by 4 bases, with 11 bases between them. The CDR3 has 13 amino acids.

The chain couples TRBV6-5 to TRBJ2-2; perhaps TRBD1 as D (7 bases). The V end was cut by 6 bases, the J end by 1 base, with 12 bases between. Per the germline V gene, CDR1 is MNHEY and CDR2 is SVGAGI. The CDR3 is 15 amino acids. The CDR3 region has the DNA TGTGCCAGCAGCCAGGGGGGAAGGAACACCGGGGAGCTGTTTTTT. It specifies CASSQGGRNTGELFF.

This chain links TRBV5-1 with TRBJ2-2, with TRBD1 matching over 8 bases. J gave up 5 bases and V 0 bases, and 6 bases lay outside the gene matches. The CDR3 is made up of 16 amino acids. Germline V gives CDR1 SGHRS, CDR2 YFSETQ. The CDR3 sequence: CASSLGQGTGTGELFF. The DNA for the CDR3 is TGCGCCAGCAGCTTGGGACAGGGGACTGGGACCGGGGAGCTGTTTTTT.

The genes are TRBV18 and TRBJ2-4, with unresolved D. The germline V and J ends were trimmed by 5 bases and 4 bases, with 15 bases remaining between them. The CDR3 totals 15 residues. CDR1 KGHSH and CDR2 LQKENI come from the germline V gene. CDR3 nucleotides: TGTGCCAGCTCAACCCGAGGTGAGGAAAAAAACATTCAGTACTTC. It codes for CASSTRGEEKNIQYF.

V usage is TRBV19 and J usage is TRBJ2-7; a weak D match, TRBD1 (6 bases). Deletions cut 4 bases from V and 2 bases from J, with 9 bases between. CDR1 is LNHDA and CDR2 is SQIVND in the germline V gene (reference sequence). The CDR3 has 13 amino acids. CDR3 DNA sequence: TGTGCCAGTAGTACTAGGGGGACCTACGAGCAGTACTTC. It yields the protein CASSTRGTYEQYF.

This rearrangement joins TRBV25-1 to TRBJ1-2; D might be TRBD1 (5 bases). The CDR3 runs 13 residues. The ends were cut back, 4 bases at V and 8 bases at J, with 14 bases in the middle. The germline gives CDR1 MGHDK, CDR2 SYGVNS. The CDR3 region is CASSGLGGSGYTF. As DNA, the CDR3 is TGTGCCAGCAGTGGCCTGGGGGGATCCGGCTACACCTTC.

The chain combines TRBV2 with TRBJ1-6; TRBD1 matches 7 bases. The CDR3 contains 16 residues. Germline V gene sequence: CDR1 SNHLY, CDR2 FYNNEI. J lost 7 bases, V lost 2 bases, and 8 bases had no gene match. The CDR3 reads CASSELGTELNSPLHF. Written as DNA, the CDR3 is TGTGCCAGCAGTGAATTGGGGACAGAGTTAAATTCACCCCTCCACTTT. Full variable domain (missing parts from reference TRBV2 and TRBJ1-6): EPEVTQTPSHQVTQMGQEVILRCVPISNHLYFYWYRQILGQKVEFLVSFYNNEISEKSEIFDDQFSVERPDGSNFTLKIRSTKLEDSAMYFCASSELGTELNSPLHFGNGTRLTVT.

The rearrangement joins TRBV18 to TRBJ1-6; D unresolved. Trimming removed 1 base from V and 9 bases from J, with 7 bases in between. In germline, CDR1 is KGHSH, CDR2 LQKENI. There are 13 residues in the CDR3. The DNA of the CDR3 is TGTGCCAGCTCACCACAGGGAGGTTCACCCCTCCACTTT. Amino acids: CASSPQGGSPLHF.

The J gene is TRBJ2-1, the V gene TRBV6-1; D is perhaps TRBD2 (5 bases). V was cut by 1 base and J by 6 bases, with 13 bases left in between. This CDR3 region has 15 residues. Germline assignment: CDR1 MNHNS and CDR2 SASEGT. CDR3 residues: CASSEEADAFNEQFF. The CDR3 DNA reads as TGTGCCAGCAGTGAAGAAGCGGACGCATTCAATGAGCAGTTCTTC.

The chain recombines TRBV21-1 with TRBJ1-3. TRBV21-1 is labeled a pseudogene. CDR3 length equals 19 residues. Written as DNA, the CDR3 is TGTGCCAGCAGCAAAGCCATGGGGGGGGTGCCCTTCTCTGGAAACACCATATATTTT. Translation gives CASSKAMGGVPFSGNTIYF.

The V and J genes are TRBV2 and TRBJ1-1; D ambiguous. Trimming pared 6 bases from V and 4 bases from J, leaving 15 bases between. The CDR3 length is 14 residues. In germline, CDR1 is SNHLY, CDR2 FYNNEI. The CDR3 loop reads CASSLLGGATEAFF. In DNA, the CDR3 is TGTGCCAGCAGCCTGCTCGGAGGCGCCACTGAAGCTTTCTTT.

This clone was seen only once. The J gene is TRBJ1-3, the V gene TRBV9; TRBD1 might be the D (6 bases). The CDR3 runs 17 residues. V lost 0 bases and J lost 0, with 13 bases in between. Germline values: CDR1 SGDLS, CDR2 YYNGEE. For the CDR3, the DNA is TGTGCCAGCAGCGTAGACGCAGGGGCCGCCTCTGGAAACACCATATATTTT. Protein sequence: CASSVDAGAASGNTIYF.